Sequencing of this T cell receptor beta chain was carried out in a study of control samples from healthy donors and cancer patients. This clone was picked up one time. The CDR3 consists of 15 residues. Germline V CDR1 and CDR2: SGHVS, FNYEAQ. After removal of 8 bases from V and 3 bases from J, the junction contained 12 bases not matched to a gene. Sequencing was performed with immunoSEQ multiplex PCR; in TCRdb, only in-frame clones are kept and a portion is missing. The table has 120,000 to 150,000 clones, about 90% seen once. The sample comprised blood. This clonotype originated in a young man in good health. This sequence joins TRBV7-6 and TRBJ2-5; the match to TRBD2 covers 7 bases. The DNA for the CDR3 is TGTGCCAGCTGGTCCCCAGGACTAGGGGAAGAGACCCAGTACTTC. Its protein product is CASWSPGLGEETQYF. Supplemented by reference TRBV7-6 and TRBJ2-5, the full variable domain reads GAGVSQSPRYKVTKRGQDVALRCDPISGHVSLYWYRQALGQGPEFLTYFNYEAQQDKSGLPNDRFSAERPEGSISTLTIQRTEQRDSAMYRCASWSPGLGEETQYFGPGTRLLVL.